These T cell receptor beta chains were read from a single sample in a study of shared clonotypes between healthy human individuals. Clones were sequenced by immunoSEQ multiplex PCR, and TCRdb holds only the in-frame ones, with some missing. The sample lists about 610,000 clones; 95% to 96% were seen once. Sequenced material: naive CD8+ T cells sorted from blood. The receptor set was obtained from a woman in her 30s in good health. The CDR3 runs from the conserved cysteine through the conserved F or W. D genes are given only for firm matches. Only some rows state a clone size, as once, few, many or a class for expanded clones.

TRBV5-6,TRBJ2-3,NA,NA,TGTGCCAGCAGCTTACAATACACATATAGCACAGATACGCAGTATTTT,CASSLQYTYSTDTQYF
TRBV6-5,TRBJ2-7,NA,NA,TGTGCCAGCTCCAACCGGGACACTAGGAACGAGCAGTACTTC,CASSNRDTRNEQYF
TRBV4-1,TRBJ2-7,NA,NA,TGCGCCAGCAGTTCTGACGGCGGAGCGTACTCCTACGAGCAGTACTTC,CASSSDGGAYSYEQYF
TRBV27,TRBJ2-2,TRBD2,NA,TGTGCCAGCAGTTCTGGGACTAGCGGCACCGGGGAGCTGTTTTTT,CASSSGTSGTGELFF
TRBV27,TRBJ1-5,NA,NA,TGTGCCAGCAGCCCGCTGACACCGGGACCGTCTACGGGCGAGCATTTT,CASSPLTPGPSTGEHF
TRBV19,TRBJ2-1,TRBD2,NA,TGTGCCAGTTCCCAGATACTAGCGGTAGACTCCTACAATGAGCAGTTCTTC,CASSQILAVDSYNEQFF
TRBV5-6,TRBJ2-1,NA,NA,TGTGCCAGCAGCTTGAGTCTGCGGGTCAATGAGCAGTTCTTC,CASSLSLRVNEQFF
TRBV6-1,TRBJ2-1,NA,NA,TGTGCCAGCGGTCAAGCGGGCAGCTCCTACAATGAGCAGTTCTTC,CASGQAGSSYNEQFF
TRBV7-9,TRBJ2-7,NA,once,TGTGCCAGCAGCTTATTAGCGGCTTACGAGCAGTACTTC,CASSLLAAYEQYF
TRBV28,TRBJ2-7,NA,NA,TGTGCCAGCAGGGGGGGGGCTTACGAGCAGTACTTC,CASRGGAYEQYF
TRBV4-1,TRBJ2-7,TRBD1,NA,TGCGCCAGCAGCCAAGGGGACAGCTCCTACGAGCAGTACTTC,CASSQGDSSYEQYF
TRBV6-1,TRBJ1-3,NA,NA,TGTGCCAGCAGTGAATCGGGAAGCTCTGGAAACACCATATATTTT,CASSESGSSGNTIYF
TRBV10-1,TRBJ2-7,NA,NA,TGCGCCAGCAGTGTTGGGTACGAGCAGTACTTC,CASSVGYEQYF
TRBV10-2,TRBJ2-7,NA,NA,TGCGCCATCCGGGACCTGAACGAGCAGTACTTC,CAIRDLNEQYF
TRBV5-1,TRBJ1-2,NA,NA,TGCGCCAGCAGCTTAGATCCAGGGAACTATGGCTACACCTTC,CASSLDPGNYGYTF
TRBV28,TRBJ2-7,TRBD2,once,TGTGCCAGCATGGCGGGACTAGACTTATACGAGCAGTACTTC,CASMAGLDLYEQYF
TRBV28,TRBJ2-5,TRBD2,NA,TGTGCCAGCAGCCCAGTGTTAACAAGCGGGAGCCTGTACTTC,CASSPVLTSGSLYF
TRBV5-1,TRBJ2-7,NA,NA,TGCGCCAGCAGCTTGGCTGGGTCCCACGAGCAGTACTTC,CASSLAGSHEQYF
TRBV11-2,TRBJ1-2,NA,NA,TGTGCCAGCAGCACCGGGACAAATGGCTATGGCTACACCTTC,CASSTGTNGYGYTF
TRBV28,TRBJ2-1,TRBD2,NA,TGTGCCAGCAGTTCGGGACTAGCCGGTGAGCAGTTCTTC,CASSSGLAGEQFF
TRBV9,TRBJ2-7,TRBD1,NA,TGTGCCAGCAGCTCCGGGACAGGGTATCACGAGCAGTACTTC,CASSSGTGYHEQYF
TRBV5-6,TRBJ2-7,NA,NA,TGTGCCAGCAGCTTGGGGCTGACGGACGAGCAGTACTTC,CASSLGLTDEQYF
TRBV5-6,TRBJ2-1,TRBD2,NA,TGTGCCAGCAGCCCTGGGGGACTAGCGGGATTAGGTTACAATGAGCAGTTCTTC,CASSPGGLAGLGYNEQFF
TRBV7-6,TRBJ2-2,NA,NA,TGTGCCAGCAGCTTAGATCTCCGGGATGGGAACACCGGGGAGCTGTTTTTT,CASSLDLRDGNTGELFF
TRBV6-1,TRBJ1-5,TRBD1,NA,TGTGCCAGCAGGCACAGGGGCAGCAATCAGCCCCAGCATTTT,CASRHRGSNQPQHF
TRBV6-6,TRBJ2-7,NA,NA,TGTGCCAGCAGTTATTCGACAGCCACCTCCTACGAGCAGTACTTC,CASSYSTATSYEQYF
TRBV28,TRBJ2-7,NA,NA,TGTGCCAGCAGTTCCCCCCGACAGGACTACTCCTACGAGCAGTACTTC,CASSSPRQDYSYEQYF
TRBV4-2,TRBJ1-6,NA,NA,TGTGCTGAGGACTCAAGCTCCTATAATTCACCCCTCCACTTT,CAEDSSSYNSPLHF
TRBV14,TRBJ2-7,NA,NA,TGTGCCAGCAGCCCAGGGGGGGGAGACGAGCAGTACTTC,CASSPGGGDEQYF
TRBV10-3,TRBJ2-1,NA,NA,TGTGCCATCAGTGACTCGGGGACTCCCGAGCAGTTCTTC,CAISDSGTPEQFF
TRBV5-1,TRBJ1-1,TRBD1,NA,TGCGCCAGCAGCTTGGATGGCGACAGGGGGCCGGGTACTGAAGCTTTCTTT,CASSLDGDRGPGTEAFF
TRBV13,TRBJ2-6,NA,NA,TGTGCCAGCAGCTCCTCAGGGGGGTTTGGGGCCAACGTCCTGACTTTC,CASSSSGGFGANVLTF
TRBV11-2,TRBJ1-1,NA,NA,TGTGCCAGCAGCTTTGGAGGGGGCACTGAAGCTTTCTTT,CASSFGGGTEAFF
TRBV27,TRBJ1-1,TRBD1,once,TGTGCCAGCAGGACAGGGGGCGGTGAAGCTTTCTTT,CASRTGGGEAFF
TRBV4-1,TRBJ2-7,TRBD1,NA,TGCGCCAGCAGCCAAGATGAGAGACAGGGGGCGTCCTACGAGCAGTACTTC,CASSQDERQGASYEQYF
TRBV28,TRBJ2-7,NA,NA,TGTGCCAGCAACCCGGTAGGGGGGCCGCGGGGGCAGTACTTC,CASNPVGGPRGQYF
TRBV7-9,TRBJ2-5,TRBD1,NA,TGTGCCAGCAGCTTAGAGGGGACAGGCCAACAAGAGACCCAGTACTTC,CASSLEGTGQQETQYF
TRBV15,TRBJ1-2,TRBD1,NA,TGTGCCACCACTTCGGACAGGGGTCACTCTGGCTACACCTTC,CATTSDRGHSGYTF
TRBV11-2,TRBJ2-2,TRBD2,NA,TGTGCCAGCAGCTTAGATTCGTATCTAGCGGGAGCTCTTCCCGGGGAGCTGTTTTTT,CASSLDSYLAGALPGELFF
TRBV9,TRBJ1-4,NA,NA,TGTGCCAGCAGCGAGTCCGGGACAAGTAATGAAAAACTGTTTTTT,CASSESGTSNEKLFF
TRBV9,TRBJ1-3,NA,once,TGTGCCAGCAGCACGATGGACGGCTCTGGAAACACCATATATTTT,CASSTMDGSGNTIYF
TRBV21-1,TRBJ2-7,NA,NA,TGTGCCAGCAGCAAAACACCGACTAGCGGGAGGGATACTAGGAGCTCCTACGAGCAGTACTTC,CASSKTPTSGRDTRSSYEQYF
TRBV28,TRBJ1-5,NA,NA,TGTGCCAGTAATACGTACTGGGATTCTCGTGTTCAGCCCCAGCATTTT,CASNTYWDSRVQPQHF
TRBV9,TRBJ2-6,NA,NA,TGTGCCAGCAGCGTAGCGAGACCTTCAGGAACCGGTACCTCTGGGGCCAACGTCCTGACTTTC,CASSVARPSGTGTSGANVLTF
TRBV9,TRBJ2-7,NA,NA,TGTGCCAGCGGGGGAGCCGGGGATGCGTCCTACGAGCAGTACTTC,CASGGAGDASYEQYF
TRBV5-8,TRBJ1-1,NA,once,TGTGCCAGCAGCTTGGCTGGGGGCTCCACTGAAGCTTTCTTT,CASSLAGGSTEAFF
TRBV2,TRBJ2-3,TRBD2,NA,TGTGCCAGCAGTGCTTGGCGGGAGAGTAGCACAGATACGCAGTATTTT,CASSAWRESSTDTQYF
TRBV19,TRBJ1-2,TRBD1,NA,TGTGCCAGTGGGTCCCTGACAGGGGGCTTTATCTATGGCTACACCTTC,CASGSLTGGFIYGYTF
TRBV9,TRBJ2-3,TRBD2,NA,TGTGCCAGCGACAGCGGGGGCAATACGCAGTATTTT,CASDSGGNTQYF
TRBV7-9,TRBJ2-7,NA,once,TGTGCCAGTAGCTGGACAGTCCTGCCCTACGAGCAGTACTTC,CASSWTVLPYEQYF
TRBV27,TRBJ2-5,NA,NA,TGTGCCAGCGGGGACCCAGAGACCCAGTACTTC,CASGDPETQYF
TRBV6-1,TRBJ1-5,TRBD1,NA,TGTGCCAGCAGTGTGGGAGACAGGGATATCCAGCCCCAGCATTTT,CASSVGDRDIQPQHF
TRBV14,TRBJ1-2,NA,NA,TGTGCCAGCAGCCAAGGAGGGGCCTCTAACTATGGCTACACCTTC,CASSQGGASNYGYTF
TRBV28,TRBJ1-4,NA,NA,TGTGCCAGCAGCTTCGCCAGTCTTAATGAAAAACTGTTTTTT,CASSFASLNEKLFF
TRBV6-4,TRBJ2-1,TRBD2,NA,TGTGCCAGCAGTGCCCTAGCGGGAAACAATGAGCAGTTCTTC,CASSALAGNNEQFF
TRBV6-5,TRBJ2-2,NA,NA,TGTGCCAGCAGTCCCCTAAGTACCGGGGAGCTGTTTTTT,CASSPLSTGELFF